This T cell receptor (beta chain) derives from a study of Graves' ophthalmopathy and Graves' hyperthyroidism (dated by TCRdb to between 2017 and 2018). For the study in its entirety: Peripheral blood was collected before any treatment was given, at the time of initial diagnosis. In five or six hyperthyroidism patients, the T-cell repertoires found in thyroid tissue were compared with those found in blood. In total, some 140 blood samples were TCR-sequenced: 43 ophthalmopathy, some 75 hyperthyroidism and about 17 hyperthyroidism-to-ophthalmopathy patients. An independent validation cohort comprised 18 hyperthyroidism patients and some 16 patients who later progressed from hyperthyroidism to ophthalmopathy. After sampling, hyperthyroidism patients received methimazole starting at 30 mg daily, and ophthalmopathy patients received high-dose intravenous methylprednisolone. To explore V-J signatures that separate ophthalmopathy from hyperthyroidism, a discovery set of about a hundred patients was enrolled, consisting of approximately 44 with ophthalmopathy and about 60 with stable hyperthyroidism. To tell Graves' ophthalmopathy apart from Graves' hyperthyroidism, and to predict which patients would progress to ophthalmopathy, the study relied on TCR beta repertoire signatures.

For repertoire sequencing, TCR beta CDR3 regions were amplified from RNA transcripts. A first-round RT-PCR used HTBI primers with the Qiagen OneStep RT-PCR kit, followed by a second-round multiplex PCR, size selection and purification. The libraries underwent paired-end sequencing with 100 bp reads on an Illumina HiSeq2000. On the study's bioinformatics: Reads were processed with SOAPnuke, discarding reads with adapters, uncalled bases, mean Phred below 15, or no exact constant-primer or identifier match. COPE v1.2.5 was used to merge the high-quality paired reads. Unique nucleotide sequences were defined as clonotypes and aligned to IMGT TRB V, D and J references using MiTCR v1.1. Only V-J combinations with frequency above 0.0001 were analysed, covering 99.2% of repertoires. A TCR clonal expansion and chaos score per V-J combination was defined as the ratio of F50 clonal expansion to chaos observed in the TCRdist matrix. Welch's t-statistics and random forest were used to reduce the features to approximately 13 V-J combinations, which were then used as input to a naive Bayes classifier. The similarity between thyroid and blood repertoires was quantified using the Morisita-Horn index. TCRdb reanalyzed the raw reads on its own, using fastp at Q25 for trimming and MiXCR for clone calling, and kept in-frame beta chains. Each CDR3 protein appears once, grouped with its most common genes and DNA. The authors' filters were not applied to this entry. This sample comprises 300,000 to 350,000 distinct CDR3 sequences, 15% to 20% of them detected only once. 9% to 15% of the sample is in the top ten clones.

In this sample, this clonotype turned up many times. Its antigen is currently not known. One base away there is no much larger clone; base qualities are not given. CDR1 and CDR2, per the germline V gene (reference sequence), are LNHNV and YYDKDF. The CDR3 holds 14 amino acids from the cysteine to the phenylalanine. Here the CDR3 DNA is all that survives: 42 bases in frame from base 1. V and J are trimmed by 0 bases and 5 bases, and the gene matches miss 3 bases of the junction. Summary of the overall study and its limitations: Most of the expanded thyroid clonotypes with a frequency above 0.001 were also detected in blood, and it was suggested that the thyroid immune response may be reflected by blood repertoires. In cross-validation, the 13-signature model distinguished ophthalmopathy from stable hyperthyroidism with approximately 88% sensitivity and 81.08% specificity, and in the test set the corresponding values were around 78% and 73%. In validation, the model predicted ophthalmopathy progression with 55% to 71% sensitivity and less than 80% specificity; more than ten predicted patients were CT-confirmed with GO in a median of roughly 6.8 months. Sample size was not statistically predetermined, and group allocation was not concealed from the investigators.

Patients with ophthalmopathy had moderately to severely active disease, with a Clinical Activity Score of 3 or more, a NOSPECS grade of 4 or more, and a disease duration of less than 3 months. Patients with other autoimmune diseases, uncontrolled infections, pregnancy or lactation were excluded. Clinical symptoms, serum thyroxine, TRAb, thyroid ultrasound and orbital computed tomography formed the basis of the diagnosis. Using Ficoll-Paque density gradient centrifugation, PBMCs were isolated from less than 11 ml of fresh peripheral blood. Total RNA was extracted with Trizol reagent and quality-checked on an Agilent 2100 Bioanalyzer.

The sample consisted of peripheral blood. This clonotype was obtained from an adult man with Graves' ophthalmopathy. The V and J genes are TRBV15 and TRBJ2-5; 7 bases in the junction line up with TRBD1. The nucleotide sequence reads as follows: TGTGCCACCAGCAGAGAAAGCAGGGGGGAGACCCAGTACTTC. The encoded protein is CATSRESRGETQYF.